This T cell receptor (beta chain) originates from a study of T cells expressing NK-cell markers. Study-wide findings and caveats: Unclear, still, was the HCMV specificity of the expanded NKG2C+ T cell clones.

Each CDR3 protein gets one entry in TCRdb, which reprocessed the 5' RACE reads and gives no DNA. This sample's table has about 300,000 distinct CDR3 sequences. CDR1 is SGHTA, CDR2 FQGTGA, per germline. This CDR3 is built from 13 residues. Remarks on this clonotype: The antigen is undetermined.

This chain joins TRBV7-3 and TRBJ1-1. Material: blood T cells: a sorted CD56 or NKG2C T cell subset, CD4+ or CD8+ T cells, or bulk PBMC T cells (not recorded which). This sequence was found in a woman between 18 and 70 years old in good health. The chain's CDR3 is CASSLTEHTEAFF. The entire variable domain, with the rest obtained from reference TRBV7-3 and TRBJ1-1, is as follows: GAGVSQTPSNKVTEKGKYVELRCDPISGHTALYWYRQSLGQGPEFLIYFQGTGAADDSGLPNDRFFAVRPEGSVSTLKIQRTERGDSAVYLCASSLTEHTEAFFGQGTRLTVV.